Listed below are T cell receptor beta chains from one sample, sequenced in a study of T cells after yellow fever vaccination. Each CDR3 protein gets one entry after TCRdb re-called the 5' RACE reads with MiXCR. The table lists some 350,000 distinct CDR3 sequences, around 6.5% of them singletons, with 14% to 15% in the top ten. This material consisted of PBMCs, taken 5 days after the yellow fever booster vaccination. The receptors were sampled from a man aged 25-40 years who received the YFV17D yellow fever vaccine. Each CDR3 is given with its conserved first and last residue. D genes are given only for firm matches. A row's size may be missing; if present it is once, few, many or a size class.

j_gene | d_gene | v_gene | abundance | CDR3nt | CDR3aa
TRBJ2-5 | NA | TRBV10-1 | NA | TGCGCCAGCAGTGAAGCAGGACAAGAGACCCAGTACTTC | CASSEAGQETQYF
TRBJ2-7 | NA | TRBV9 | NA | TGTGCCAGCAGCGCAACGCCCGATGGCGAGCAGTACTTC | CASSATPDGEQYF
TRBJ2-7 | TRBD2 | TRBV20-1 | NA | TGCAGTGCTAGTCCCCGGGAGGACTACGAGCAGTACTTC | CSASPREDYEQYF
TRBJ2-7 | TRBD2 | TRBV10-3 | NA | TGTGCCATCAGTGCCCTAGCGGGATTAAACTACGAGCAGTACTTC | CAISALAGLNYEQYF
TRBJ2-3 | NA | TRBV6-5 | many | TGTGCCAGCAGTTACTCGTCGCCCGGAAGCACAGATACGCAGTATTTT | CASSYSSPGSTDTQYF
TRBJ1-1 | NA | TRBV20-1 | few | TGCAGTGCTAGATACGGCACTGAAGCTTTCTTT | CSARYGTEAFF
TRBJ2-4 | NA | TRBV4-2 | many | TGTGCCAGCAGCCAAAGCGACAATACCGCGAAAAACATTCAGTACTTC | CASSQSDNTAKNIQYF
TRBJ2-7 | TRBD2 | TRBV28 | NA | TGTGTCGTACTAGCGGGAGGTTCCGAGCAGTACTTC | CVVLAGGSEQYF
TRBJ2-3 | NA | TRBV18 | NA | TGTGCCAGCTCCCAGGGCACACCGGGCACAGATACGCAGTATTTT | CASSQGTPGTDTQYF
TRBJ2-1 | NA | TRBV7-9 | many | TGTGCCAGCAGCGCCCGAGGGGGAGCGGGCCCTGAGCAGTTCTTC | CASSARGGAGPEQFF
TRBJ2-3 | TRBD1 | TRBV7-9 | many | TGTGCCAGCAACTTATATCTGACTGGGACAGCCACAGATACGCAGTATTTT | CASNLYLTGTATDTQYF
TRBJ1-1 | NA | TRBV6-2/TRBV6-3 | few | TGTGCCAGCAGTTACCCTCCCGGGAACACTGAAGCTTTCTTT | CASSYPPGNTEAFF
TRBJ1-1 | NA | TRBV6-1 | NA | TGTGCCAGCAGTGACCCCGGCGGCCGAAGGGTGGCAGCTTTCTTT | CASSDPGGRRVAAFF
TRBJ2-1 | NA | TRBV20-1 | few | TGCAGTGCTAGACTCCCTGGGACACCCGGCGATGAGCAGTTCTTC | CSARLPGTPGDEQFF
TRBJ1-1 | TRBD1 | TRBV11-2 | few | TGTGCCAGCAGAGTGAGCGGGACAGAAAAAGCTTTCTTT | CASRVSGTEKAFF
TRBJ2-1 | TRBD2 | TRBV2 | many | TGTGCCAGCAGGGGGGCGGGAGGGCCTCGGCAGTTCTTC | CASRGAGGPRQFF
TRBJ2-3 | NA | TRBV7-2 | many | TGTGCCAGCCACTTGGTTGGCGGGGATACGCAGTATTTT | CASHLVGGDTQYF
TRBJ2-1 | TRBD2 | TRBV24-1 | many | TGTGCCACCAGTGGCCCGGGACTAGCGGGAGTTAATGAGCAGTTCTTC | CATSGPGLAGVNEQFF
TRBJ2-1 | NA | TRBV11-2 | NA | TGTGCCAGCAGCACGACCCAGGGGCACTGGGATGAGCAGTTCTTC | CASSTTQGHWDEQFF